The sequence of this TCR beta chain was determined in a study of blood T cell repertoires in COVID-19. Study at large: PBMCs, B-cell-depleted T cells, or T cells were the source of the cDNA or gDNA that made up the material.

TCRdb's copy holds only in-frame clones and misses some; the assay was immunoSEQ multiplex PCR. The data show under 250,000 clones, with about four fifths seen just once and roughly 2% held by the top ten. The CDR3 runs 14 residues. V was trimmed by 4 bases and J by 4 bases, leaving 10 bases between them. Germline V CDR1 and CDR2: KGHSH, LQKENI. The TCR was taken from a young man who had recovered from COVID-19. The J gene is TRBJ2-2, the V gene TRBV18; D may be TRBD1 (5 bases). The sample was peripheral blood. The CDR3 DNA is TGTGCCAGCTCACGAGTAGACAGCACCGGGGAGCTGTTTTTT. It codes for CASSRVDSTGELFF.